This is a list of T cell receptor beta chains from one sample in a study of low-dose radiotherapy and immunotherapy resistance in tumors. TCRdb re-called the reads with MiXCR, one entry per CDR3 protein. The data contain 64,000 or so distinct CDR3 sequences, 26% of them singletons. The specimen was PBMCs, collected before treatment. All receptors derive from a male donor with rectosigmoid adenocarcinoma. The CDR3 runs from the conserved cysteine through the conserved F or W. Fields, in order: V gene, clone size, D gene, J gene, CDR3 DNA, CDR3 protein. A D gene is named only where the DNA matches it firmly. Not every row has a clone size; where given, it reads once, few, many or a size class.

TRBV11-2	many	.	TRBJ2-1	TGTGCCAGCAGCTTTGGCCCGGCACAGGACAATGAGCAGTTCTTC	CASSFGPAQDNEQFF
TRBV28	many	TRBD1	TRBJ2-1	TGTGCCAGCAGCACAGGGGTTGGAAATGAGCAGTTCTTC	CASSTGVGNEQFF
TRBV7-2	many	.	TRBJ2-3	TGTGCCAGCAGCCCCTTGGCTTCCAGCACAGATACGCAGTATTTT	CASSPLASSTDTQYF
TRBV5-3	.	TRBD1	TRBJ1-2	TGTGCCAGCAGCCCACGGACAGGGGCGGGCTATGGCTACACCTTC	CASSPRTGAGYGYTF
TRBV2	many	.	TRBJ1-1	TGTGCCAGCCGAGGCGATGGCACTGAAGCTTTCTTT	CASRGDGTEAFF
TRBV18	many	TRBD1	TRBJ1-5	TGTGCCAGCTCACCGGCCAGGGGGACGAATCAGCCCCAGCATTTT	CASSPARGTNQPQHF
TRBV27	many	.	TRBJ2-7	TGTGCCAGCAGCCTAACGGCTAAGGGCGAGCAGTACTTC	CASSLTAKGEQYF
TRBV13	many	TRBD1	TRBJ2-7	TGTGCCAGCAGCTTATTGGACAGGGACGACGAGCAGTACTTC	CASSLLDRDDEQYF
TRBV7-2	many	TRBD2	TRBJ2-5	TGTGCCAGCAGCTCCTGGACTAGCGGGGATACGACCCAGTACTTC	CASSSWTSGDTTQYF
TRBV12-3/TRBV12-4	many	TRBD2	TRBJ2-7	TGTGCCAGCACCCGGGGGGTAGCGGGGACCTACGAGCAGTACTTC	CASTRGVAGTYEQYF
TRBV28	.	TRBD1	TRBJ1-5	TGTGCCAGCAGTTTATATGGGACAGAGACCCGGCCCCAGCATTTT	CASSLYGTETRPQHF
TRBV6-6	many	.	TRBJ2-7	TGTGCCCTCGGTGGGAGAAGTAGGGACGAGCAGTACTTC	CALGGRSRDEQYF
TRBV6-5	many	.	TRBJ2-3	TGTGCCAGCAGTTACTTCTCGGGAGATACGCAGTATTTT	CASSYFSGDTQYF
TRBV7-2	many	TRBD2	TRBJ2-2	TGTGCCAGCAGCCAGACTAGCGGGAGGCTGAACACCGGGGAGCTGTTTTTT	CASSQTSGRLNTGELFF
TRBV28	many	.	TRBJ1-4	TGTGCCAGCACCAAACAACCCACGGAAAAACTGTTTTTT	CASTKQPTEKLFF
TRBV4-3	.	.	TRBJ1-6	TGCGCCAGCAGGGGAATCAATAATTCACCCCTCCACTTT	CASRGINNSPLHF
TRBV6-2/TRBV6-3	many	.	TRBJ1-5	TGTGCCAGCAGTGTGACAGGTCCTCAGCAGCCCCAGCATTTT	CASSVTGPQQPQHF
TRBV7-9	few	.	TRBJ1-2	TGTGCCAGCAGCATATGGGAGGGCCAAGGCTACACCTTC	CASSIWEGQGYTF
TRBV19	many	.	TRBJ1-3	TGTGCCAGTAGTCCATACGGGACGTTCTCTGGAAACACCATATATTTT	CASSPYGTFSGNTIYF
TRBV28	many	.	TRBJ1-1	TGTGCCAGCAGTTCTTACGGGACGGCCAACACTGAAGCTTTCTTT	CASSSYGTANTEAFF
TRBV28	.	.	TRBJ1-4	TGTGCCAGCAGGCCGGGAAGGGAAAAACTGTTTTTT	CASRPGREKLFF
TRBV7-2	.	TRBD2	TRBJ2-3	TGTGCCAGCAGCTCAGGGACTAGCGGGAGGTACAAGTATTTT	CASSSGTSGRYKYF
TRBV6-2/TRBV6-3	many	TRBD1	TRBJ2-6	TGTGCCAGCAGTTACTCGATTCGGGGACAGGGGGCTCGAGGGGCCAACGTCCTGACTTTC	CASSYSIRGQGARGANVLTF
TRBV28	.	.	TRBJ2-7	TGTGCCAGCAGTCCGAGGACCTACTTGCAGTACTTC	CASSPRTYLQYF
TRBV6-2/TRBV6-3	many	.	TRBJ1-5	TGTGCCAGCAGCCAAAATTCTCGCAATCAGCCCCAGCATTTT	CASSQNSRNQPQHF
TRBV4-2	many	.	TRBJ1-2	TGTGCCAGCAGCCAAGATCAGGGAGCTAACTATGGCTACACCTTC	CASSQDQGANYGYTF
TRBV4-1	many	.	TRBJ1-1	TGCGCCAGCAGCCAAGAAGGGGGGAACACTGAAGCTTTCTTT	CASSQEGGNTEAFF
TRBV12-3/TRBV12-4	many	.	TRBJ2-3	TGTGCCAGCAGTTTCGGGCAGGGCACAGATACGCAGTATTTT	CASSFGQGTDTQYF
TRBV7-9	many	.	TRBJ2-2	TGTGCCAGCAGCTTATCAACGAGTGGGCCCAACACCGGGGAGCTGTTTTTT	CASSLSTSGPNTGELFF
TRBV28	many	TRBD1	TRBJ2-7	TGTGCCAGCCGAGGGGGCGAGAGCTCCTACGAGCAGTACTTC	CASRGGESSYEQYF
TRBV28	.	.	TRBJ2-2	TGTGCCAGCAGTCCGCCCCATAGATCCACCGGGGAGCTGTTTTTT	CASSPPHRSTGELFF
TRBV5-1	many	TRBD2	TRBJ2-7	TGCGCCAGCAGCTTAGGACTAGCGGGAGACGAGCAGTACTTC	CASSLGLAGDEQYF
TRBV29-1	many	TRBD2	TRBJ2-1	TGCAGCGTTGAGAGCGGGGCCAGTGAGCAGTTCTTC	CSVESGASEQFF
TRBV15	many	TRBD1	TRBJ2-2	TGTGCCACCAGCAGGAAAGACAGGGTCAACACCGGGGAGCTGTTTTTT	CATSRKDRVNTGELFF
TRBV6-1	many	.	TRBJ1-1	TGTGCCACCCTAAGCCGAGACAGGAACACTGAAGCTTTCTTT	CATLSRDRNTEAFF
TRBV28	.	TRBD1	TRBJ2-7	TGTGCCAGCAGTTTATTCGGAGACGGACAGGGCCGCTACGAGCAGTACTTC	CASSLFGDGQGRYEQYF
TRBV30	.	.	TRBJ1-3	TGTGCCTGGACCCAGGGACGGTCTGGAAACACCATATATTTT	CAWTQGRSGNTIYF
TRBV7-6	many	.	TRBJ1-5	TGTGCCAGCAGCTTACGACAGGGCAATCAGCCCCAGCATTTT	CASSLRQGNQPQHF
TRBV18	few	.	TRBJ2-3	TGTGCCAGCTCACCACTGGGAAGCACAGATACGCAGTATTTT	CASSPLGSTDTQYF
TRBV6-6	many	TRBD1	TRBJ2-4	TGTGCCAGCAGCCACGCCGGGACAGGGCTAGACATTCAGTACTTC	CASSHAGTGLDIQYF